This TCR beta chain is drawn from a study of cytotoxic CD8 clonotypes in ibrutinib-treated CLL. The CDR3 is 13 residues long. CDR1 is SQVTM, CDR2 ANQGSEA, per germline. Trimming cost V 4 bases and J 4 bases, with 10 bases left between them. Deep sequencing aimed at 1 in 200,000 to 1 in 1 million T cells' resolution. Profiled with immunoSEQ multiplex PCR; TCRdb holds only in-frame clones, not every one. Among about 310,000 clones, roughly 79% were seen once, and the ten largest hold approximately 7%. The sequencing used PBMCs, collected before ibrutinib treatment. V gene TRBV29-1 combines with J gene TRBJ1-4; D gene ambiguous. This receptor was identified in a human donor with chronic lymphocytic leukemia. For the CDR3, the DNA is TGCAGCGTTGTCGGCAGAAGTAATGAAAAACTGTTTTTT. Translated: CSVVGRSNEKLFF.